These 12 T cell receptor beta chains were all obtained from the same sample, sequenced in a study of blood T cells in healthy people across ages. Primers used in a second PCR of roughly 6 to 12 cycles were a sample-barcoded 5' primer and a J-beta primer mix. TCRdb called the 5' RACE reads again in MiXCR, with one record for every CDR3 protein. The sample has about 970,000 distinct CDR3 sequences, just over 50% seen once. Sequencing was performed on blood. The receptors were gathered from a woman aged 60-70 years in good health.

J is TRBJ2-6 and V is TRBV29-1, with D perhaps matching TRBD1 (6 bases). Germline values: CDR1 SQVTM, CDR2 ANQGSEA. The V gene lost 8 bases and the J gene lost 2 bases, with 16 bases spanning the gap. This CDR3 is built from 15 residues. CDR3 nucleotide sequence: TGCAGCACCAGCGAAACAGGGCCTGGGGCCAACGTCCTGACTTTC. Its protein is CSTSETGPGANVLTF.

The chain has TRBV7-9 and TRBJ2-3; D gene uncertain. Germline V gene lookup returns CDR1 SEHNR and CDR2 FQNEAQ (reference sequence). Trimming pared 2 bases from V and 8 bases from J, leaving 8 bases between. The CDR3 totals 12 residues. The CDR3 sequence is CASSLLNPTQYF. CDR3 bases: TGTGCCAGCAGCTTATTAAACCCTACGCAGTATTTT.

The CDR3 reads CSVKGNTEAFF. The CDR3 DNA sequence: TGCAGCGTGAAGGGGAACACTGAAGCTTTCTTT. This chain joins TRBV29-1 and TRBJ1-1; D uncertain. The germline CDR1 and CDR2 sequences are SQVTM and ANQGSEA. The CDR3 contains 11 residues. The V end was cut by 6 bases, the J end by 1 base, with 6 bases between.

The V gene is TRBV10-3, the J gene TRBJ2-4; TRBD2 agrees at 10 bases. The DNA matches TRBJ2-7 better at its end, which makes the J call doubtful. Germline V gene sequence: CDR1 ENHRY, CDR2 SYGVKD. CDR3 size: 15 residues. In nucleotides, the CDR3 is TGTGCCATCGCTGTCTTCAGCGTAGCGGGAGGCGAGCAGTACTTC. Its translation is CAIAVFSVAGGEQYF.

The V call is TRBV7-8, the J call TRBJ2-7; 9 nucleotides agree with TRBD2. CDR3 length: 17 residues. The V gene's germline CDR1 is SGHVS and CDR2 FQNEAQ. The ends lost 1 base at V and 3 bases at J; junction bases unmatched: 10. CDR3 DNA sequence: TGTGCCAGCAGCTTAGGGGGTAGCGGGAGAGCAAACTACGAGCAGTACTTC. This codes for CASSLGGSGRANYEQYF.

J is TRBJ1-1 and V is TRBV12-3 or TRBV12-4, with D unresolved. The CDR3 length is 12 residues. The V end lost 6 bases, the J end lost 4 bases, and 9 bases lay between the germline ends. The CDR3 nucleotides are TGTGCCAGCAGCGATCTGGGCACTGAAGCTTTCTTT. This encodes CASSDLGTEAFF.

The rearrangement joins TRBV7-6 to TRBJ2-7; D is undetermined. CDR1 and CDR2 (germline): SGHVS, FNYEAQ. V was clipped by 5 bases and J by 0 bases, with 20 bases between them. The CDR3 is made up of 17 amino acids. The CDR3 protein is CASSLVKEHLSSYEQYF. CDR3 bases: TGTGCCAGCAGCCTAGTTAAGGAACACTTGAGCTCCTACGAGCAGTACTTC.

This clonotype was counted once. This chain links TRBV4-2 with TRBJ2-3; D uncertain. Germline assignment: CDR1 LGHNA and CDR2 YNFKEQ. The CDR3 is made up of 13 amino acids. Between the trimmed V and J ends, which lost 3 bases and 8 bases, there was a span of 12 bases. The DNA of the CDR3 is TGTGCCAGCAGCCAGGTAGCCCTACCTACGCAGTATTTT. The encoded protein is CASSQVALPTQYF.

This clonotype was found once. The chain combines TRBV7-9 with TRBJ2-3; D call uncertain. The CDR3 sequence is 16 residues long. The V gene lost 2 bases and the J gene lost 0 bases, with 12 bases spanning the gap. Looked up from germline, CDR1 is SEHNR and CDR2 is FQNEAQ (reference sequence). The CDR3 sequence is CASSLSNLGSTDTQYF. The CDR3, as DNA: TGTGCCAGCAGCTTAAGTAACCTGGGGAGCACAGATACGCAGTATTTT. The full variable domain, in which reference TRBV7-9 and TRBJ2-3 provide the parts outside the CDR3, is DTGVSQNPRHKITKRGQNVTFRCDPISEHNRLYWYRQTLGQGPEFLTYFQNEAQLEKSRLLSDRFSAERPKGSFSTLEIQRTEQGDSAMYLCASSLSNLGSTDTQYFGPGTRLTVL.

There are many counts of this clonotype. The chain carries TRBV7-2 and TRBJ2-5; possibly TRBD1 for D (5 bases). This CDR3 spans 13 amino acids. Per germline, CDR1 SGHTA and CDR2 FQGNSA. V lost 4 bases to trimming and J lost 2 bases, with 8 bases between them. The CDR3 reads CASSSDRQETQYF. The CDR3 DNA sequence: TGTGCCAGCAGCTCAGACAGACAAGAGACCCAGTACTTC.

This sequence joins TRBV3-1 and TRBJ2-5, with D hard to call. The germline V gene encodes CDR1 LGHDT and CDR2 YNNKEL (reference sequence). The CDR3 is made up of 14 amino acids. V dropped 4 bases and J dropped 2 bases, with 11 bases sitting between them. The CDR3 loop reads CASSRIRGQETQYF. The CDR3 nucleotides are TGTGCCAGCAGCCGTATTCGAGGTCAAGAGACCCAGTACTTC.

The V gene is TRBV7-9, the J gene TRBJ2-1, with 11 bases matching TRBD1. The V gene's germline CDR1 is SEHNR and CDR2 FQNEAQ (reference sequence). Unmatched junction bases numbered 4, after V lost 4 bases and J lost 5 bases. CDR3 length equals 15 residues. The chain's CDR3 is CASSSRDRGNNEQFF. The DNA for the CDR3 is TGTGCCAGCAGCTCCCGGGACAGGGGGAACAATGAGCAGTTCTTC.